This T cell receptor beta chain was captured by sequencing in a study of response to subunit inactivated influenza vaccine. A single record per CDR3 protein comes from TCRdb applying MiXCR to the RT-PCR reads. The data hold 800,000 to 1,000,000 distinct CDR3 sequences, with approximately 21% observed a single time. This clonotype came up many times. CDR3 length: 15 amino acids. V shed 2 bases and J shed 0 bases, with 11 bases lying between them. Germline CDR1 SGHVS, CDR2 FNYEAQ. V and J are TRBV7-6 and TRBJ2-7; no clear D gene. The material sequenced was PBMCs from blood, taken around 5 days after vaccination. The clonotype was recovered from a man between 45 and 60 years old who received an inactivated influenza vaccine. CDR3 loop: CASSLTPADSYEQYF. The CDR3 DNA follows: TGTGCCAGCAGCTTAACCCCGGCAGACTCCTACGAGCAGTACTTC.